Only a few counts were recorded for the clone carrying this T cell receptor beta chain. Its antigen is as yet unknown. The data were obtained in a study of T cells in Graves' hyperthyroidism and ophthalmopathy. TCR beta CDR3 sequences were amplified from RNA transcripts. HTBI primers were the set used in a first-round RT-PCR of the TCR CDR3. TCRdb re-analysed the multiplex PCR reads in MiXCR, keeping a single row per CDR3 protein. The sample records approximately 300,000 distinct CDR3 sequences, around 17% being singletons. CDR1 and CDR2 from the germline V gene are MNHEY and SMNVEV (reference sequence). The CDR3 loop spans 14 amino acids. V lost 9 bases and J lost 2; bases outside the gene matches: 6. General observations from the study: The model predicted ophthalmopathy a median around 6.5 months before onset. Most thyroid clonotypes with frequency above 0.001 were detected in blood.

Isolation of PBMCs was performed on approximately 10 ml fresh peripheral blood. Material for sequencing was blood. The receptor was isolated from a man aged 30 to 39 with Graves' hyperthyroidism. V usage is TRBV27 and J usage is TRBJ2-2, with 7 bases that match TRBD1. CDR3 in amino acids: CASTGEINTGELFF. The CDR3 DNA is TGTGCCAGTACAGGGGAGATCAACACCGGGGAGCTGTTTTTT.